The 8 T cell receptor beta chains below all came from one sample that was sequenced in a study of shared clonotypes between healthy human individuals. Sequenced by immunoSEQ multiplex PCR; TCRdb stores in-frame clones only, minus some. The sample lists approximately 2.1 million clones, more than 85% occurring once. The sample was naive CD4+ T cells from PBMCs. Subset denoted: CD45RA+ positively selected. Receptors originate from a man between 18 and 35 years old in good health. Some clones in this sample may be carry-over from other donors' samples.

The chain links TRBV4-3 to TRBJ1-2; D is ambiguous. V shed 0 bases and J shed 8 bases, with 10 bases lying between them. The CDR3 covers 13 residues. Germline V gene data show CDR1 as LGHNA and CDR2 as YSLEER. This chain's CDR3 is CASSQEQYTGYTF. The CDR3 nucleotides read TGCGCCAGCAGCCAAGAACAGTATACCGGCTACACCTTC.

V gene TRBV5-1 combines with J gene TRBJ1-4; 7 bases map to TRBD1. The CDR3 runs 15 residues. Germline assignment: CDR1 SGHRS and CDR2 YFSETQ. With V trimmed by 4 bases and J by 8 bases, 11 bases remained unmatched. In DNA form, the CDR3 reads TGCGCCAGCAGCCTAGCGGCCGGGACAGACGAAAAACTGTTTTTT. This translates into CASSLAAGTDEKLFF.

The chain combines TRBV7-9 with TRBJ2-5, with D hard to call. The V and J ends lost 4 bases and 0 bases respectively, with 6 bases between them. Germline assignment: CDR1 SEHNR and CDR2 FQNEAQ (reference sequence). The CDR3 is 13 amino acids. The CDR3: CASSSAYQETQYF. In DNA form, the CDR3 reads TGTGCCAGCAGCTCGGCGTACCAAGAGACCCAGTACTTC.

Concerning this clone itself: It is unclear where the CDR3 begins or ends on the DNA, so no DNA is shown, and the CDR3 is as TCRdb lists it. V usage is TRBV14 and J usage is TRBJ2-3. From its first to its last residue, the CDR3 has 13 amino acids. The germline CDR1 and CDR2 sequences are SGHDN and FVKESK. CDR3 amino acids: CASSSSITDTQYF.

This clone was counted only a few times. The chain couples TRBV14 to TRBJ1-1; possible D gene TRBD1, 6 bases. Germline V lookup: CDR1 SGHDN, CDR2 FVKESK. The CDR3 spans 16 residues. Trimming removed 3 bases from V and 6 bases from J, with 20 bases in between. CDR3 region: CASSHLPARGMSEAFF. DNA of the CDR3: TGTGCCAGCAGCCATCTCCCCGCCAGGGGTATGTCTGAAGCTTTCTTT.

As for this clone: The sample contains more than one DNA sequence encoding this CDR3. The chain carries TRBV6-1 and TRBJ2-7; TRBD2 matches 9 bases. The germline V gene has CDR1 MNHNS and CDR2 SASEGT. J gave up 3 bases and V 6 bases, and 3 bases lay outside the gene matches. The length of the CDR3 is 13 residues. The CDR3 here is CASRASGNYEQYF. In DNA, the CDR3 is TGTGCCAGCAGGGCTAGCGGGAACTACGAGCAGTACTTC.

V and J are TRBV5-5 and TRBJ2-7; 7 nucleotides agree with TRBD1. CDR1 is SGHKS and CDR2 is YYEKEE in the germline V gene (reference sequence). With V trimmed by 0 bases and J by 2 bases, 11 bases remained unmatched. The length of the CDR3 is 17 residues. CDR3 sequence (DNA): TGTGCCAGCAGCTTGGGATCCGGGACAGCCAATACCTACGAGCAGTACTTC. Translated, it gives CASSLGSGTANTYEQYF.

About this clone: The same CDR3 arises from other DNA sequences in this sample as well. The CDR3 bases are TGTGCCAGCAGAAGGGATGCAGGGTCCTACGAGCAGTACTTC. Translating it yields CASRRDAGSYEQYF. This chain uses TRBV6-1 with TRBJ2-7, with D perhaps matching TRBD1 (5 bases). CDR3 length equals 14 residues. Trimming removed 6 bases from V and 1 base from J, with 13 bases in between. Germline CDR1 and CDR2: MNHNS and SASEGT.